Sequencing of this T cell receptor beta chain was carried out in a study of blood T cell repertoires in COVID-19 (dated by TCRdb to the early 2020s). The study in broad terms: Samples covering the acute and convalescent phases of COVID-19 were provided by collaborators in the United States, Italy and Spain. The sample metadata nearly always contained a de-identified subject ID, COVID-19 status, age in years and sex. The prospective study material was composed of cDNA or gDNA derived from T cells, B-cell-depleted T cells, or PBMCs. Where HLA class I and class II types were available, the types were taken from metadata supplied by the sample provider, not from assay-based typing. The repertoires were made available in a free public database intended to serve as a resource for research on the immune response to SARS-CoV-2. Subjects who had been exposed to COVID-19, were actively infected with it, or had recovered from it provided the deeply sampled blood TCRbeta repertoires that made up the dataset. The samples were drawn from two sources: the first 160 participants of the ongoing ImmuneRACE study, and over 950 subjects contributed by 6 global collaborators. Paper-wide results and their limitations: The amount of clinical and demographic metadata varied by source and participant and was provided uncurated.

Each collaborating institution followed its own protocols to collect whole blood in K2EDTA tubes. For TCRbeta analysis, collaborator samples were shipped as frozen whole blood, as isolated PBMCs, or as DNA extracted from either sample type. Remarks on this clone: Its antigen has not been determined. One base away there is no much larger clone; base qualities are not given.

TCRbeta CDR3 regions were amplified from genomic DNA using the immunoSEQ Assay, a bias-controlled multiplex PCR. Per the original workflow: The number of nucleated cells in each sample was estimated from the amplification of reference gene primers within the assay. To quantify the absolute abundance of each unique TCRbeta CDR3 rearrangement, sequence reads were collapsed and filtered. For each sample, productive Simpson clonality was calculated as the square root of Simpson's diversity index across productive rearrangements. Held by TCRdb, this immuneACCESS table contains in-frame sequences only and omits some clones. Under half of the omission traces to an unresolved V gene where checked; the cause of the rest is unknown. That table gives V, J and clone size, and the DNA gave D and trimming. This sample gives about 75,000 clones in total; 87% of them show up just once. Less than 7% of the sample comes from the top ten.

CDR1 and CDR2 are drawn from the germline V gene: KGHSH, LQKENI. The CDR3 runs 15 residues from the cysteine to the phenylalanine. Of the read, only the CDR3 DNA is kept; its 45 bases are in frame from base 1. Trimmed from V: 0 bases; trimmed from J: 6 bases; junction bases lacking a gene match: 4. This clonotype was sampled from a woman aged 45-65 years with acute or convalescent COVID-19. What was sequenced was peripheral blood. Rearrangement joined TRBV18 to TRBJ1-5; TRBD1 lines up with 8 middle nucleotides. The bases read TGTGCCAGCTCACCACCAGGACAGGGTACTCAGCCCCAGCATTTT. It translates as CASSPPGQGTQPQHF. Reference TRBV18 and TRBJ1-5 genes cover what lies past the CDR3, so the full variable domain is NAGVMQNPRHLVRRRGQEARLRCSPMKGHSHVYWYRQLPEEGLKFMVYLQKENIIDESGMPKERFSAEFPKEGPSILRIQQVVRGDSAAYFCASSPPGQGTQPQHFGDGTRLSIL.